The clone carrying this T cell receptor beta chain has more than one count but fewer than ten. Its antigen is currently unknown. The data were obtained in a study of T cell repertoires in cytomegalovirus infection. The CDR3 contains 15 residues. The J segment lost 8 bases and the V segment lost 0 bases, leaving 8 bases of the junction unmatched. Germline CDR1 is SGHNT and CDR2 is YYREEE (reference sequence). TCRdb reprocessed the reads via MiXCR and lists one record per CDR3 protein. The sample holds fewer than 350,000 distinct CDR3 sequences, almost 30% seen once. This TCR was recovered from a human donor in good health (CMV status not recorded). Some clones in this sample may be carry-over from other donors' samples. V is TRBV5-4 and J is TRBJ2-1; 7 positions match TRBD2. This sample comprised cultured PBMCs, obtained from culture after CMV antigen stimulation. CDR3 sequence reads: CASSLDTGGGYEQFF. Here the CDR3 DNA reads TGTGCCAGCAGCTTGGATACGGGAGGTGGCTATGAGCAGTTCTTC.